The clone carrying this T cell receptor (beta chain) was recorded a few times. The entry originates in a study of blood T cell repertoires in COVID-19. Overall study context: Sources were T cells, B-cell-depleted T cells, or PBMCs; the material itself was cDNA or gDNA.

Measured with immunoSEQ multiplex PCR; TCRdb has only the in-frame clones, and not every one. This table has roughly 380,000 clones, about 85% appearing once. The germline CDR1 and CDR2 sequences are SGHVS and FQNEAQ. With 5 bases clipped from V and 5 bases from J, the junction kept 5 bases outside the gene matches. The CDR3 is made up of 13 amino acids. The source of this sequence is a woman between 18 and 30 years old with acute or convalescent COVID-19. The chain links TRBV7-8 to TRBJ1-2, with 7 nucleotides matching TRBD1. The sequenced material came from peripheral blood. CDR3 sequence: CASSIQGIYGYTF. CDR3 coding DNA: TGTGCCAGCAGCATACAGGGGATTTATGGCTACACCTTC.